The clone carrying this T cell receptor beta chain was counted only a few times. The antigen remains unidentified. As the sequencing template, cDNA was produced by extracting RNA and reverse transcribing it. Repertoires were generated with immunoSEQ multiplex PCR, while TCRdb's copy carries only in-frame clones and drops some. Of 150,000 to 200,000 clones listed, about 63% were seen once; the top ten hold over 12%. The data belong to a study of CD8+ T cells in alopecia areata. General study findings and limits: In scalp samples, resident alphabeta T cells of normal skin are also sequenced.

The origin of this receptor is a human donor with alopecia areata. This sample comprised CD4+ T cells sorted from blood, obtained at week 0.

The CDR3 sequence is CASSAPGQGYEKLFF. For the CDR3, the DNA is TGTGCCAGCAGTGCGCCGGGACAGGGTTATGAAAAACTGTTTTTT. V is TRBV6-6 and J is TRBJ1-4; 9 bases match TRBD1. J lost 6 bases, V lost 5 bases, and 7 bases had no gene match. The CDR3 contains 15 residues. CDR1 is MNHNY and CDR2 is SVGAGI in the germline V gene (reference sequence).